One sample yielded the 29 T cell receptor beta chains listed below, sequenced in a study of OX40 agonist ivuxolimab in advanced cancers. Profiling relied on immunoSEQ multiplex PCR, and the TCRdb table lists in-frame clones only, not all of them. The sample records tens of thousands of clones, around four fifths being singletons. This specimen was CD4+ or CD8+ T cells sorted from blood, taken in a trial of the OX40 agonist ivuxolimab. Receptor source: an adult with an advanced solid tumor such as melanoma, head and neck, liver or kidney cancer.

The chain carries TRBV6-6 and TRBJ2-3; 11 bases are a match to TRBD2. V gave up 8 bases and J gave up 1 base; unmatched junction bases: 5. CDR1 MNHNY and CDR2 SVGAGI come from the germline V gene (reference sequence). The CDR3 runs to 15 residues. The CDR3 reads CASRQLAGGTDTQYF. The CDR3 nucleotides are TGTGCCAGCCGCCAACTAGCGGGGGGCACAGATACGCAGTATTTT.

The CDR3 sequence is CASRSDWGPQGAEAFF. CDR3 bases: TGTGCCAGCAGGAGCGATTGGGGGCCACAGGGGGCGGAAGCTTTCTTT. J is TRBJ1-1 and V is TRBV5-4; the match to TRBD1 covers 9 bases. Trimming took 5 bases from V and 8 from J; bases not matched to a gene: 16. Germline lookup yields CDR1 SGHNT and CDR2 YYREEE (reference sequence). CDR3 length equals 16 residues. The whole variable domain, filled in from reference TRBV5-4 and TRBJ1-1, reads ETGVTQSPTHLIKTRGQQVTLRCSSQSGHNTVSWYQQALGQGPQFIFQYYREEENGRGNFPPRFSGLQFPNYSSELNVNALELDDSALYLCASRSDWGPQGAEAFFGQGTRLTVV.

V gene TRBV29-1 combines with J gene TRBJ1-1; 8 bases agree with TRBD1. V lost 4 bases, J lost 5 bases, and 12 bases stayed unmatched. The CDR3 loop spans 15 amino acids. CDR1 and CDR2 from the germline V gene are SQVTM and ANQGSEA. The CDR3, as DNA: TGCAGCGTTGGCCCCGGCAGGACAGGGCGAACTGAAGCTTTCTTT. Translating it yields CSVGPGRTGRTEAFF.

The genes are TRBV5-1 and TRBJ1-2; 11 bases are a match to TRBD1. V shed 2 bases and J 6 bases; nucleotides not matched to a gene: 6. Germline CDR1 is SGHRS and CDR2 is YFSETQ. The CDR3 has 15 amino acids. The CDR3 bases are TGCGCCAGCAGCTTATTGGGACAGGGGGTTGATGGCTACACCTTC. Its translation is CASSLLGQGVDGYTF.

The J gene is TRBJ1-1, the V gene TRBV4-3; D might be TRBD1 (6 bases). CDR1 LGHNA and CDR2 YSLEER come from the germline V gene. This CDR3 is built from 16 residues. V gave up 1 base and J gave up 4 bases, with 16 bases separating them. The CDR3 DNA reads as TGCGCCAGCAGCCAAGCGGTGGGCAGGGGAATCACTGAAGCTTTCTTT. This sequence encodes CASSQAVGRGITEAFF.

This clone was detected only a few times. The chain combines TRBV11-2 with TRBJ1-3, with no clear D. The CDR3 runs 13 residues. The germline V gene has CDR1 SGHAT and CDR2 FQNNGV. Trimming took off 5 bases at V and 4 bases at J, with 9 bases between the two ends. The CDR3: CASSQLQGNTIYF. DNA for the CDR3: TGTGCCAGCAGCCAACTTCAAGGAAACACCATATATTTT.

The chain carries TRBV18 and TRBJ2-2; D gene uncertain. CDR1 and CDR2 (germline): KGHSH, LQKENI. With 1 base removed from V and 7 bases from J, the gap between germline ends came to 7 bases. The CDR3 is 13 residues long. Here the CDR3 DNA reads TGTGCCAGCTCACCACAGTGGGGCGGGGAGCTGTTTTTT. It specifies CASSPQWGGELFF. Full variable domain (remainder filled in from reference TRBV18 and TRBJ2-2): NAGVMQNPRHLVRRRGQEARLRCSPMKGHSHVYWYRQLPEEGLKFMVYLQKENIIDESGMPKERFSAEFPKEGPSILRIQQVVRGDSAAYFCASSPQWGGELFFGEGSRLTVL.

V is TRBV14 and J is TRBJ2-1, with 12 nucleotides matching TRBD2. Trimming took 1 base from V and 6 from J; bases not matched to a gene: 4. This CDR3 has 16 residues. CDR1 and CDR2 (germline): SGHDN, FVKESK. CDR3 protein: CASSQAGLAGINEQFF. The DNA of the CDR3 is TGTGCCAGCAGCCAAGCAGGACTAGCGGGAATCAATGAGCAGTTCTTC.

A few counts support this clone. The J gene is TRBJ1-2, the V gene TRBV29-1; D gene unclear. The CDR3 length is 13 residues. The germline V gene has CDR1 SQVTM and CDR2 ANQGSEA. V gave up 3 bases and J gave up 3 bases, with 11 bases separating them. In DNA, the CDR3 is TGCAGCGTTGACGAGGCTTCGGACTATGGCTACACCTTC. It encodes CSVDEASDYGYTF.

The V gene is TRBV7-7, the J gene TRBJ2-7; tentatively, D is TRBD1 or TRBD2 (5 bases each). Trimming took 4 bases from V and 3 from J, leaving 10 bases between them. The germline V gene encodes CDR1 SSHAT and CDR2 FNYEAQ (reference sequence). The CDR3 spans 13 residues. The CDR3 protein is CASSSRDGYEQYF. CDR3 sequence (DNA): TGTGCCAGCAGCTCCCGGGACGGCTACGAGCAGTACTTC.

V is TRBV7-3 and J is TRBJ2-3; D gene uncertain. Germline CDR1 SGHTA, CDR2 FQGTGA. V was shortened by 2 bases and J by 2 bases, with 8 bases between the two germline ends. This CDR3 has 14 amino acids. CDR3 sequence: CASSLGYPTDTQYF. CDR3 nucleotide sequence: TGTGCCAGCAGCTTAGGGTACCCCACAGATACGCAGTATTTT.

This clone has just a few counts. The chain has TRBV5-4 and TRBJ1-2, with 7 positions matching TRBD1. The germline gives CDR1 SGHNT, CDR2 YYREEE (reference sequence). CDR3 length equals 15 residues. Losses at the gene ends were 0 bases for V and 1 base for J; bases not matched to a gene: 3. The CDR3 region is CASSLAGQLNYGYTF. DNA of the CDR3: TGTGCCAGCAGCTTGGCGGGACAGCTTAACTATGGCTACACCTTC.

The rearrangement uses TRBV29-1 and TRBJ2-2; the match to TRBD2 covers 10 bases. The CDR3 length is 16 residues. CDR1 is SQVTM, CDR2 ANQGSEA, per germline. V lost 6 bases to trimming and J lost 5 bases; unmatched junction nucleotides: 12. The CDR3 spells CSVHRGASGGTGELFF. CDR3 bases: TGCAGCGTCCACCGGGGGGCTAGCGGGGGAACCGGGGAGCTGTTTTTT.

V gene TRBV7-3 combines with J gene TRBJ1-6, with a possible D match to TRBD1 (6 bases). The length of the CDR3 is 15 residues. V dropped 1 base and J dropped 10 bases, with 14 bases sitting between them. Per the germline V gene, CDR1 is SGHTA and CDR2 is FQGTGA. CDR3 sequence: CASSLSAGGESPLHF. CDR3 sequence (DNA): TGTGCCAGCAGCTTAAGTGCGGGGGGCGAATCACCCCTCCACTTT.

V and J are TRBV7-3 and TRBJ2-1; TRBD2 matches at 7 bases. Looked up from germline, CDR1 is SGHTA and CDR2 is FQGTGA. Trimming took 4 bases from V and 2 from J; bases not matched to a gene: 11. There are 17 residues in the CDR3. The DNA for the CDR3 is TGTGCCAGCAGCTACTACCAGCTTCGGGGGGCCTACAATGAGCAGTTCTTC. It translates to CASSYYQLRGAYNEQFF.

The chain employs TRBV25-1 and TRBJ2-3; possible D gene TRBD1, 5 bases. V lost 2 bases, J lost 5 bases, and 14 bases lay in between. This CDR3 spans 15 amino acids. Per germline, CDR1 MGHDK and CDR2 SYGVNS. CDR3 sequence: CASSEPEQVGDTQYF. DNA for the CDR3: TGTGCCAGCAGTGAACCCGAACAGGTTGGAGATACGCAGTATTTT.

The rearrangement links TRBV19 to TRBJ1-3; D is unresolved. The CDR3 sequence is 19 residues long. V was clipped by 6 bases and J by 5 bases, with 29 bases between them. Germline V lookup: CDR1 LNHDA, CDR2 SQIVND (reference sequence). In DNA form, the CDR3 reads TGTGCCAGTAGCTTAACCACTCAAGGACGGGGAGGAGGTCGAAACACCATATATTTT. It translates to CASSLTTQGRGGGRNTIYF. Based on the CDR3 plus reference TRBV19 and TRBJ1-3, the full variable domain is DGGITQSPKYLFRKEGQNVTLSCEQNLNHDAMYWYRQDPGQGLRLIYYSQIVNDFQKGDIAEGYSVSREKKESFPLTVTSAQKNPTAFYLCASSLTTQGRGGGRNTIYFGEGSWLTVV.

The chain employs TRBV15 and TRBJ1-3; weak D call: TRBD1 (6 bases). The CDR3 covers 18 residues. V lost 5 bases and J lost 2, with 22 bases in between. The V gene's germline CDR1 is LNHNV and CDR2 YYDKDF (reference sequence). In DNA, the CDR3 is TGTGCCACCAGCCCGGGTAGGGGGGCGCTCCGCCCTGGAAACACCATATATTTT. Protein product: CATSPGRGALRPGNTIYF.

The rearrangement links TRBV9 to TRBJ2-7; 15 bases are a match to TRBD2. V lost 2 bases and J lost 4; bases outside the gene matches: 1. Germline CDR1 and CDR2: SGDLS and YYNGEE. This CDR3 spans 15 amino acids. The CDR3 nucleotides are TGTGCCAGCAGCGTCGGGACTAGCGGGGGGTACGAGCAGTACTTC. Residues: CASSVGTSGGYEQYF.

The chain has TRBV5-1 and TRBJ2-2; 13 bases agree with TRBD2. The CDR3 totals 15 residues. Per germline, CDR1 SGHRS and CDR2 YFSETQ. J gave up 5 bases and V 4 bases, and 2 bases lay outside the gene matches. CDR3 sequence: CASSRTSGSTGELFF. The CDR3 DNA sequence: TGCGCCAGCAGCCGGACTAGCGGGAGTACCGGGGAGCTGTTTTTT. The complete variable domain, with remaining parts taken from reference TRBV5-1 and TRBJ2-2, reads KAGVTQTPRYLIKTRGQQVTLSCSPISGHRSVSWYQQTPGQGLQFLFEYFSETQRNKGNFPGRFSGRQFSNSRSEMNVSTLELGDSALYLCASSRTSGSTGELFFGEGSRLTVL.

The V gene is TRBV5-4, the J gene TRBJ2-3; 8 nucleotides line up with TRBD2. The CDR3 is 18 residues long. The V gene end was trimmed by 4 bases and the J gene end by 0 bases; junction bases not matched to a gene: 13. Looked up from germline, CDR1 is SGHNT and CDR2 is YYREEE (reference sequence). Here the CDR3 DNA reads TGTGCCAGCAGCCAGGCCAGCGGGGGAACCTCTAGCACAGATACGCAGTATTTT. Its protein product is CASSQASGGTSSTDTQYF.

The V gene is TRBV7-9, the J gene TRBJ1-6, with TRBD1 matching 10 bases. V shed 3 bases, J shed 10 bases, and the junction held 9 bases outside the gene matches. Germline CDR1 and CDR2: SEHNR and FQNEAQ (reference sequence). This CDR3 is 16 amino acids long. The chain's CDR3 is CASSLEGTGEGSPLHF. The DNA of the CDR3 is TGTGCCAGCAGCTTGGAGGGGACAGGGGAAGGGTCACCCCTCCACTTT.

The rearrangement uses TRBV29-1 and TRBJ1-1; tentatively, D is TRBD1 (5 bases). The CDR3 consists of 12 residues. Germline lookup yields CDR1 SQVTM and CDR2 ANQGSEA. The V end lost 4 bases, the J end lost 4 bases, and 10 bases lay between the germline ends. CDR3 DNA sequence: TGCAGCGTTGGCCAGGGACCCACTGAAGCTTTCTTT. Its translation: CSVGQGPTEAFF.

The J gene is TRBJ2-6, the V gene TRBV19; no firm D call. Germline assignment: CDR1 LNHDA and CDR2 SQIVND (reference sequence). Trimming shortened V by 5 bases and J by 0 bases, and 11 bases separated the two germline ends. The CDR3 sequence is 16 residues long. This CDR3 reads CASSPPTASGANVLTF. The CDR3 bases are TGTGCCAGTAGTCCCCCGACCGCCTCTGGGGCCAACGTCCTGACTTTC.

The chain couples TRBV6-1 to TRBJ2-4; D is perhaps TRBD2 (5 bases). In germline, CDR1 is MNHNS, CDR2 SASEGT. There are 13 residues in the CDR3. V lost 2 bases, J lost 7 bases, and 9 bases lay in between. This chain's CDR3 is CASSEIPGNIQYF. In DNA form, the CDR3 reads TGTGCCAGCAGTGAAATACCGGGGAACATTCAGTACTTC.

J is TRBJ2-7 and V is TRBV2, with a possible D match to TRBD1 (6 bases). V was clipped by 2 bases and J by 0 bases, with 14 bases between them. Germline CDR1 and CDR2: SNHLY and FYNNEI. CDR3 length equals 16 residues. The CDR3 DNA follows: TGTGCCAGCAGTGAACCCGGACAGTTAAGCTCCTACGAGCAGTACTTC. Translating it yields CASSEPGQLSSYEQYF.

J is TRBJ1-2 and V is TRBV14; D gene ambiguous. The CDR3 extends over 13 amino acids. Germline V gene sequence: CDR1 SGHDN, CDR2 FVKESK. Trimming left V 1 base short and J 4 bases short, with 7 bases between. The CDR3 protein is CASSQVYSYGYTF. The DNA for the CDR3 is TGTGCCAGCAGCCAAGTTTATAGCTATGGCTACACCTTC.

The rearrangement links TRBV28 to TRBJ2-7; TRBD1 agrees at 10 bases. Germline assignment: CDR1 MDHEN and CDR2 SYDVKM. This CDR3 comprises 15 residues. J gave up 12 bases and V 6 bases, and 17 bases lay outside the gene matches. CDR3 in DNA: TGTGCCAGCAGCCCCCTCGGGACAGGGGCATCGAGCTTGTACTTC. Its protein product is CASSPLGTGASSLYF. Together with reference TRBV28 and TRBJ2-7, the CDR3 gives the full variable domain: DVKVTQSSRYLVKRTGEKVFLECVQDMDHENMFWYRQDPGLGLRLIYFSYDVKMKEKGDIPEGYSVSREKKERFSLILESASTNQTSMYLCASSPLGTGASSLYFGPGTRLTVT.

V gene TRBV7-8 combines with J gene TRBJ2-1; 9 bases line up with TRBD2. Germline V gene lookup returns CDR1 SGHVS and CDR2 FQNEAQ. This CDR3 has 19 amino acids. J lost 0 bases, V lost 4 bases, and 13 bases had no gene match. CDR3 region: CASSWGGSGGESSYNEQFF. The CDR3 DNA reads as TGTGCCAGCAGCTGGGGGGGTAGCGGGGGCGAAAGCTCCTACAATGAGCAGTTCTTC.